This TCR beta chain was identified during a study of CD8 T cells in Susac syndrome. Random hexamers were used to reverse transcribe the RNA input (about 0.5 to 1 ug). Amplification of TCR beta CDR3 across 54 Vbeta and 13 Jbeta was performed with immunoSEQ multiplex PCR. TCRdb fed the immunoSEQ multiplex PCR reads into MiXCR, producing one record per CDR3 protein. The table has about 19,000 distinct CDR3 sequences, around 95% seen once. The sequencing sample was made of CD8+ T cells from PBMCs. This clonotype was sampled from a human donor in good health.

The CDR3 is CASYTGGRTDTQYF. CDR3 bases: TGTGCCAGTTATACCGGCGGCCGCACAGATACGCAGTATTTT. The rearrangement joins TRBV7-9 to TRBJ2-3; D ambiguous. V was cut by 9 bases and J by 1 base, with 14 bases left in between. CDR3 length: 14 amino acids. Germline-derived CDR1 and CDR2 are SEHNR and FQNEAQ (reference sequence). Complete variable domain (other parts from reference TRBV7-9 and TRBJ2-3): DTGVSQNPRHKITKRGQNVTFRCDPISEHNRLYWYRQTLGQGPEFLTYFQNEAQLEKSRLLSDRFSAERPKGSFSTLEIQRTEQGDSAMYLCASYTGGRTDTQYFGPGTRLTVL.